The sequence of this T cell receptor beta chain was determined in a study of T cells after yellow fever vaccination. This clonotype appeared a few times. TCRdb called the 5' RACE reads again in MiXCR, with one record for every CDR3 protein. The sample lists a few hundred thousand distinct CDR3 sequences, around 6.8% occurring once. The source material was PBMCs, sampled roughly seven weeks after the first yellow fever vaccination. The source is a man in his late teens or twenties who received the YFV17D yellow fever vaccine.

CDR3 region: CATSDRLGTDTQYF. CDR3 bases: TGTGCCACCAGTGACCGCTTAGGGACAGATACGCAGTATTTT. The chain has TRBV24-1 and TRBJ2-3; D gene unclear. The V and J ends lost 4 bases and 3 bases respectively, with 10 bases between them. Germline V gene lookup returns CDR1 KGHDR and CDR2 SFDVKD. The CDR3 extends over 14 amino acids.